This TCR beta chain was found in a study of T cell repertoires in cytomegalovirus infection. This clonotype was seen only a few times. Its antigen is not known. TCRdb itself ran the reads through MiXCR, one entry per CDR3 protein. Of 300,000 to 400,000 distinct CDR3 sequences in the sample, 25% to 35% are singletons; the top ten hold approximately 20%. There are 16 residues in the CDR3. V was pared by 4 bases and J by 2 bases, with 18 bases between. The sequenced sample was cultured PBMCs, obtained from culture after CMV antigen stimulation. J is TRBJ2-7 and V is TRBV23-1; D is perhaps TRBD1 (5 bases). TRBV23-1 is an open reading frame whose function is uncertain. The origin of this receptor is a human donor in good health (CMV status not recorded). Some clones in this sample may be carry-over from other donors' samples. The CDR3 here is CASSLQMSGSPYEQYF. Here the CDR3 DNA reads TGCGCCAGCAGTCTGCAAATGTCAGGGTCCCCCTACGAGCAGTACTTC.